Below are 28 T cell receptor beta chains sequenced from a single sample in a study of PD-1 blockade in mismatch repair-deficient tumors. TCRdb keeps only in-frame clones here, not all; method: immunoSEQ multiplex PCR. Of roughly 25,000 clones listed, more than 80% are singletons. The specimen was peripheral blood, collected 12 weeks after starting pembrolizumab. These receptors originate from an adult with mismatch repair-deficient cancer.

The count of this clone is one. V and J are TRBV7-2 and TRBJ2-5; D not resolved. This CDR3 contains 13 residues. V lost 4 bases and J lost 0, with 6 bases in between. Germline CDR1 reads SGHTA; CDR2 reads FQGNSA. The DNA for the CDR3 is TGTGCCAGCAGCTCGCGGCACCAAGAGACCCAGTACTTC. Its translation is CASSSRHQETQYF.

This clone has only a few counts. The rearrangement links TRBV11-3 to TRBJ2-6; 7 positions match TRBD1. V lost 5 bases and J lost 2; bases outside the gene matches: 3. The CDR3 totals 15 residues. CDR1 and CDR2 from the germline V gene are SGHNT and YENEEA. In DNA form, the CDR3 reads TGTGCCAGCAGCACCAGGGGGACTGGGGCCAACGTCCTGACTTTC. Its translation: CASSTRGTGANVLTF.

The V call is TRBV27, the J call TRBJ2-2, with 9 bases aligning to TRBD1. Trimming took 5 bases from V and 2 from J; bases not matched to a gene: 9. Germline CDR1 and CDR2: MNHEY and SMNVEV (reference sequence). The CDR3 consists of 17 residues. For the CDR3, the DNA is TGTGCCAGCAGTGCACATCGGGACAGGGTTAACACCGGGGAGCTGTTTTTT. Translating it yields CASSAHRDRVNTGELFF.

J is TRBJ2-3 and V is TRBV27; tentative D call: TRBD2 (5 bases). V was pared by 4 bases and J by 2 bases, with 7 bases between. Germline assignment: CDR1 MNHEY and CDR2 SMNVEV (reference sequence). The CDR3 is made up of 13 amino acids. CDR3 nucleotide sequence: TGTGCCAGCAGTTGGGAGCCCACAGATACGCAGTATTTT. Translated: CASSWEPTDTQYF.

The rearrangement uses TRBV4-1 and TRBJ1-5; 7 nucleotides align to TRBD1. Trimming at V came to 3 bases and at J to 1 base, leaving 21 bases not matched to a gene. The CDR3 extends over 21 amino acids. In germline, CDR1 is MGHRA, CDR2 YSYEKL. Written as DNA, the CDR3 is TGCGCCAGCAGCCAGCCTCCGGACATCAAGGGGGCCTTTCTAAGCAATCAGCCCCAGCATTTT. Its protein is CASSQPPDIKGAFLSNQPQHF.

The chain recombines TRBV21-1 with TRBJ2-7; TRBD1, as called in the table, went unchecked against the DNA. TRBV21-1 is a documented pseudogene. The CDR3 is 15 amino acids. CDR3 sequence (DNA): TGTGCCAGCAGCAAACAAGGACAGCTCTCCTACGAGCAGTACTTC. It translates to CASSKQGQLSYEQYF.

In this sample, this clone turned up a few times. The chain's CDR3 is CASSPPGDSYEQYF. In nucleotides, the CDR3 is TGTGCCAGCTCACCCCCAGGGGACTCCTACGAGCAGTACTTC. V gene TRBV18 combines with J gene TRBJ2-7; D is perhaps TRBD1 (6 bases). The germline V gene encodes CDR1 KGHSH and CDR2 LQKENI. V dropped 3 bases and J dropped 0 bases, with 9 bases sitting between them. The CDR3 contains 14 residues.

The chain is built from TRBV11-2 and TRBJ1-2, with D tentatively TRBD1 (5 bases). Germline-derived CDR1 and CDR2 are SGHAT and FQNNGV. V dropped 6 bases and J dropped 7 bases, with 18 bases sitting between them. This CDR3 spans 14 amino acids. CDR3 coding DNA: TGTGCCAGCAGGTCCGGGACGGACCGAGGTGGCTACACCTTC. Translation: CASRSGTDRGGYTF.

The J gene is TRBJ1-2, the V gene TRBV4-1; 11 bases line up with TRBD1. Germline CDR1 MGHRA, CDR2 YSYEKL. There are 14 residues in the CDR3. With V trimmed by 5 bases and J by 5 bases, 4 bases remained unmatched. The CDR3 nucleotides read TGCGCCAGCAGCACGGGACAGGGGGATTATGGCTACACCTTC. Encoded protein: CASSTGQGDYGYTF.

The chain joins TRBV29-1 to TRBJ1-2, with unresolved D. The CDR3 contains 11 residues. The V end was cut by 7 bases, the J end by 4 bases, with 10 bases between. The germline V gene has CDR1 SQVTM and CDR2 ANQGSEA. DNA of the CDR3: TGCAGCGACGATGTTCTCTATGGCTACACCTTC. Residues: CSDDVLYGYTF. Full variable domain (rest looked up from reference TRBV29-1 and TRBJ1-2): SAVISQKPSRDICQRGTSLTIQCQVDSQVTMMFWYRQQPGQSLTLIATANQGSEATYESGFVIDKFPISRPNLTFSTLTVSNMSPEDSSIYLCSDDVLYGYTFGSGTRLTVV.

The chain couples TRBV7-9 to TRBJ2-1; 15 bases line up with TRBD2. V lost 2 bases to trimming and J lost 2 bases; unmatched junction nucleotides: 7. The CDR3 loop spans 19 amino acids. Germline V gene sequence: CDR1 SEHNR, CDR2 FQNEAQ (reference sequence). This chain's CDR3 is CASSLRTSGRAGAYNEQFF. DNA for the CDR3: TGTGCCAGCAGCTTACGGACTAGCGGGAGGGCCGGGGCCTACAATGAGCAGTTCTTC.

The chain recombines TRBV13 with TRBJ1-1; no clear D. The V end lost 2 bases, the J end lost 0 bases, and 4 bases lay between the germline ends. Germline loops: CDR1 PRHDT, CDR2 FYEKMQ (reference sequence). The CDR3 is 13 amino acids. The CDR3 protein is CASSLRVNTEAFF. CDR3 nucleotides: TGTGCCAGCAGCTTAAGGGTGAACACTGAAGCTTTCTTT.

This rearrangement joins TRBV5-1 to TRBJ1-4; TRBD1 matches 9 bases. Germline assignment: CDR1 SGHRS and CDR2 YFSETQ. There are 17 residues in the CDR3. With 4 bases clipped from V and 3 bases from J, the junction kept 10 bases outside the gene matches. The CDR3 DNA reads TGCGCCAGCAGCCCAAACAGGGGGCGCATAGCTAATGAAAAACTGTTTTTT. This gives the protein CASSPNRGRIANEKLFF.

The CDR3 sequence is CAWSVSGKSIEQFF. The CDR3 nucleotides are TGTGCCTGGAGTGTTAGCGGGAAATCGATTGAGCAGTTCTTC. The chain carries TRBV30 and TRBJ2-1; 8 bases are a match to TRBD2. Trimming at V came to 0 bases and at J to 9 bases, leaving 7 bases not matched to a gene. CDR3 length equals 14 residues. In germline, CDR1 is GTSNPN, CDR2 SVGIG (reference sequence).

The rearrangement links TRBV2 to TRBJ1-5; 7 nucleotides agree with TRBD1. V lost 5 bases to trimming and J lost 0 bases; unmatched junction nucleotides: 7. The CDR3 consists of 16 residues. Looked up from germline, CDR1 is SNHLY and CDR2 is FYNNEI. CDR3 nucleotide sequence: TGTGCCAGCAGTCCCCCGGGACAGTTTAGCAATCAGCCCCAGCATTTT. Translation: CASSPPGQFSNQPQHF.

The chain is built from TRBV4-1 and TRBJ1-4; 9 nucleotides line up with TRBD1. Germline V gives CDR1 MGHRA, CDR2 YSYEKL. With V trimmed by 4 bases and J by 3 bases, 6 bases remained unmatched. This CDR3 comprises 16 residues. The CDR3 region has the DNA TGCGCCAGCAGCCTGGCATGGACAGGGGCTAATGAAAAACTGTTTTTT. Translation gives CASSLAWTGANEKLFF.

The chain is built from TRBV11-2 and TRBJ2-7, with 8 bases that match TRBD2. The ends lost 1 base at V and 5 bases at J; junction bases unmatched: 4. CDR3 length equals 14 residues. CDR1 is SGHAT and CDR2 is FQNNGV in the germline V gene. The CDR3 loop reads CASSLVGSGNEQYF. CDR3 DNA: TGTGCCAGCAGCTTAGTGGGTAGCGGGAACGAGCAGTACTTC.

The chain carries TRBV7-2 and TRBJ2-5, with TRBD1 as a possible D gene (6 bases). The germline CDR1 and CDR2 sequences are SGHTA and FQGNSA. Trimming stripped 4 bases from V and 7 bases from J, with 13 bases between. The CDR3 has 13 residues. The CDR3 sequence: CASSSGQPWTQYF. The CDR3 bases are TGTGCCAGCAGCTCCGGACAGCCTTGGACCCAGTACTTC.

This sequence joins TRBV5-4 and TRBJ2-1; tentatively, D is TRBD1 or TRBD2 (5 bases each). Germline V gene lookup returns CDR1 SGHNT and CDR2 YYREEE (reference sequence). The CDR3 contains 14 residues. V lost 4 bases to trimming and J lost 5 bases, with 13 bases between them. The CDR3 DNA is TGTGCCAGCAGCGTCACCGGGGCCAACAATGAGCAGTTCTTC. Encoded protein: CASSVTGANNEQFF.

The chain joins TRBV30 to TRBJ1-2, with D hard to call. Trimming removed 3 bases from V and 2 bases from J, with 13 bases in between. This CDR3 comprises 14 residues. The germline CDR1 and CDR2 sequences are GTSNPN and SVGIG (reference sequence). The CDR3 coding sequence is TGTGCCTGGAGGGGAAGGAGGCAGAACTATGGCTACACCTTC. Amino acids: CAWRGRRQNYGYTF. Supplemented by reference TRBV30 and TRBJ1-2, the full variable domain reads SQTIHQWPATLVQPVGSPLSLECTVEGTSNPNLYWYRQAAGRGLQLLFYSVGIGQISSEVPQNLSASRPQDRQFILSSKKLLLSDSGFYLCAWRGRRQNYGYTFGSGTRLTVV.

This chain links TRBV7-2 with TRBJ1-5, with D unresolved. CDR1 is SGHTA, CDR2 FQGNSA, per germline. This CDR3 has 13 residues. The germline V and J ends were trimmed by 4 bases and 5 bases, with 9 bases remaining between them. CDR3 sequence (DNA): TGTGCCAGCAGCTCGAACGTCGATCAGCCCCAGCATTTT. Translated: CASSSNVDQPQHF.

The V and J genes are TRBV4-3 and TRBJ2-1, with TRBD1 matching over 7 bases. After removal of 0 bases from V and 7 bases from J, the junction contained 9 bases not matched to a gene. The CDR3 has 16 amino acids. From germline, CDR1 is LGHNA and CDR2 YSLEER. The CDR3: CASSQDGTGAGNEQFF. The CDR3 coding sequence is TGCGCCAGCAGCCAAGATGGTACAGGGGCTGGTAATGAGCAGTTCTTC.

The V and J genes are TRBV4-3 and TRBJ2-1; TRBD2 matches at 10 bases. Germline trimming cut 4 bases from V and 5 bases from J; bases unmatched to any gene: 5. Germline CDR1 reads LGHNA; CDR2 reads YSLEER. CDR3 size: 15 residues. The CDR3 sequence is CASSLLAGENNEQFF. CDR3 bases: TGCGCCAGCAGCCTGCTAGCGGGAGAAAACAATGAGCAGTTCTTC.

This clone was seen just once. The chain links TRBV7-2 to TRBJ2-1; 9 bases align to TRBD1. J was trimmed by 3 bases and V by 5 bases; bases with no gene match: 5. CDR3 length: 15 residues. CDR1 is SGHTA, CDR2 FQGNSA, per germline. The DNA of the CDR3 is TGTGCCAGCAGCAGACAGGGGGAAGGCTACAATGAGCAGTTCTTC. It specifies CASSRQGEGYNEQFF.

The chain uses TRBV7-3 and TRBJ2-1; the match to TRBD1 covers 9 bases. The ends lost 4 bases at V and 3 bases at J; junction bases unmatched: 10. This CDR3 region has 17 residues. Germline lookup yields CDR1 SGHTA and CDR2 FQGTGA. Here the CDR3 reads CASSSLPGQGVYNEQFF. The CDR3 nucleotides are TGTGCCAGCAGCTCACTTCCGGGACAGGGAGTCTACAATGAGCAGTTCTTC.

This chain links TRBV6-4 with TRBJ1-1, with D possibly matching TRBD1 (5 bases). This CDR3 is 13 amino acids long. Germline assignment: CDR1 MRHNA and CDR2 SNTAGT. V shed 4 bases and J shed 2 bases, with 8 bases lying between them. CDR3 sequence (DNA): TGTGCCAGCAGTGCGGGGGAAAACACTGAAGCTTTCTTT. Protein sequence: CASSAGENTEAFF.

The chain links TRBV12-5 to TRBJ2-3; D is unclear. The V end was cut by 1 base, the J end by 6 bases, with 2 bases between. The CDR3 runs to 11 residues. Germline V gives CDR1 LGHNT, CDR2 FRNRAP. CDR3 amino acids: CASGLGDTQYF. The CDR3 DNA sequence: TGTGCTAGTGGTTTGGGGGATACGCAGTATTTT.

This chain joins TRBV5-8 and TRBJ1-2, with D uncertain. This CDR3 comprises 15 residues. Germline V gene lookup returns CDR1 SGHTS and CDR2 YDEGEE. V shed 2 bases and J shed 0 bases, with 11 bases lying between them. The CDR3 sequence is CASSLAQAPNYGYTF. The CDR3 bases are TGTGCCAGCAGCTTAGCTCAGGCTCCTAACTATGGCTACACCTTC. The whole variable domain, remainder taken from reference TRBV5-8 and TRBJ1-2, is EAGVTQSPTHLIKTRGQQATLRCSPISGHTSVYWYQQALGLGLQFLLWYDEGEERNRGNFPPRFSGRQFPNYSSELNVNALELEDSALYLCASSLAQAPNYGYTFGSGTRLTVV.